The 25 T cell receptor beta chains presented below share a single source sample, sequenced in a study of blood T cell repertoires in COVID-19. The assay was immunoSEQ multiplex PCR, and TCRdb's table has in-frame clones only and misses some. This sample has hundreds of thousands of clones, with 85% to 90% found just once. Sequencing was performed on PBMCs or T cells enriched from blood (not recorded which). The receptor set was obtained from a woman aged 60-75 years in a cohort exposed to, infected with or recovered from COVID-19 (not recorded which).

The V call is TRBV5-6, the J call TRBJ2-7; the match to TRBD1 covers 7 bases. V shed 3 bases and J 2 bases; nucleotides not matched to a gene: 5. The germline CDR1 and CDR2 sequences are SGHDT and YYEEEE. There are 14 residues in the CDR3. DNA for the CDR3: TGTGCCAGCAGCTCGCGACAGGGAACCTACGAGCAGTACTTC. It translates to CASSSRQGTYEQYF. Full variable domain (remainder filled in from reference TRBV5-6 and TRBJ2-7): DAGVTQSPTHLIKTRGQQVTLRCSPKSGHDTVSWYQQALGQGPQFIFQYYEEEERQRGNFPDRFSGHQFPNYSSELNVNALLLGDSALYLCASSSRQGTYEQYFGPGTRLTVT.

The rearrangement joins TRBV5-1 to TRBJ2-1; D not resolved. Germline CDR1 and CDR2: SGHRS and YFSETQ. The CDR3 has 14 residues. V was pared by 0 bases and J by 5 bases, with 9 bases between. The CDR3: CASSLERGNNEQFF. The CDR3 region has the DNA TGCGCCAGCAGCTTGGAGAGAGGTAACAATGAGCAGTTCTTC.

The chain carries TRBV2 and TRBJ2-1, with D possibly matching TRBD2 (6 bases). Germline-derived CDR1 and CDR2 are SNHLY and FYNNEI. This CDR3 has 16 amino acids. Trimming stripped 6 bases from V and 1 base from J, with 16 bases between. The CDR3 sequence: CASSPAGTPSYNEQFF. CDR3 in DNA: TGTGCCAGCAGCCCGGCCGGGACTCCTTCCTACAATGAGCAGTTCTTC.

The rearrangement uses TRBV2 and TRBJ1-6; TRBD1 matches at 10 bases. Trimming removed 1 base from V and 8 bases from J; junction bases left unmatched: 2. This CDR3 contains 15 residues. Per the germline V gene, CDR1 is SNHLY and CDR2 is FYNNEI. For the CDR3, the DNA is TGTGCCAGCAGTGAAGTCGGGACAGGGGATTCACCCCTCCACTTT. As protein: CASSEVGTGDSPLHF.

This chain joins TRBV4-1 and TRBJ2-1; a possible D gene is TRBD2 (5 bases). From germline, CDR1 is MGHRA and CDR2 YSYEKL. There are 14 residues in the CDR3. V dropped 5 bases and J dropped 9 bases, with 17 bases sitting between them. This CDR3 reads CASSEGWTAAEQFF. As DNA, the CDR3 is TGCGCCAGCAGCGAGGGATGGACCGCTGCTGAGCAGTTCTTC.

The chain uses TRBV16 and TRBJ2-1, with 10 bases fitting TRBD1. Trimming at V came to 2 bases and at J to 6 bases, leaving 4 bases not matched to a gene. This CDR3 is built from 15 residues. CDR1 is KGHSY, CDR2 FQNENV, per germline. As DNA, the CDR3 is TGTGCCAGCAGCCAAATCCGGACAGGGGGCAATGAGCAGTTCTTC. The encoded protein is CASSQIRTGGNEQFF.

This chain links TRBV9 with TRBJ2-1; TRBD2 agrees at 10 bases. The CDR3 has 15 residues. Germline lookup yields CDR1 SGDLS and CDR2 YYNGEE. V trimming: 4 bases; J trimming: 2 bases; junction bases outside the gene matches: 3. The CDR3: CASSPSGRTYNEQFF. Here the CDR3 DNA reads TGTGCCAGCAGCCCTAGCGGGAGAACCTACAATGAGCAGTTCTTC.

The chain uses TRBV7-2 and TRBJ1-3, with 7 bases fitting TRBD1. V dropped 1 base and J dropped 3; count of bases not matched to a gene: 3. This CDR3 is 15 amino acids long. Germline V gene sequence: CDR1 SGHTA, CDR2 FQGNSA. In DNA, the CDR3 is TGTGCCAGCAGCTTAGTGACAGGGATTGGAAACACCATATATTTT. This codes for CASSLVTGIGNTIYF.

The chain is built from TRBV7-2 and TRBJ2-7; D is perhaps TRBD2 (5 bases). Looked up from germline, CDR1 is SGHTA and CDR2 is FQGNSA. V lost 1 base, J lost 5 bases, and 12 bases lay in between. This CDR3 has 14 residues. The CDR3 sequence is CASSLGAAGHEQYF. The CDR3 bases are TGTGCCAGCAGCTTAGGGGCGGCGGGCCACGAGCAGTACTTC. The full variable domain, in which reference TRBV7-2 and TRBJ2-7 provide the parts outside the CDR3, is GAGVSQSPSNKVTEKGKDVELRCDPISGHTALYWYRQSLGQGLEFLIYFQGNSAPDKSGLPSDRFSAERTGGSVSTLTIQRTQQEDSAVYLCASSLGAAGHEQYFGPGTRLTVT.

As to this clone: Other DNA variants within this sample encode the same CDR3. J is TRBJ1-5 and V is TRBV18, with D uncertain. Germline assignment: CDR1 KGHSH and CDR2 LQKENI. V lost 3 bases, J lost 3 bases, and 6 bases lay in between. This CDR3 comprises 13 residues. Here the CDR3 DNA reads TGTGCCAGCTCACCCGAGGCCAATCAGCCCCAGCATTTT. It codes for CASSPEANQPQHF.

The chain recombines TRBV10-2 with TRBJ2-1; D is perhaps TRBD2 (6 bases). There are 13 residues in the CDR3. CDR1 is WSHSY, CDR2 SAAADI, per germline. V was clipped by 4 bases and J by 7 bases, with 11 bases between them. The CDR3 region is CASSVGGRNEQFF. The CDR3 DNA reads as TGCGCCAGCAGTGTCGGGGGAAGAAATGAGCAGTTCTTC.

A word on this clone: Distinct nucleotide sequences in the sample also encode this CDR3. V is TRBV7-3 and J is TRBJ2-1, with TRBD2 matching over 10 bases. This CDR3 contains 14 residues. After removal of 3 bases from V and 7 bases from J, the junction contained 3 bases not matched to a gene. The germline V gene encodes CDR1 SGHTA and CDR2 FQGTGA. CDR3: CASSLTSGSNEQFF. The DNA for the CDR3 is TGTGCCAGCAGCTTGACTAGCGGGTCGAATGAGCAGTTCTTC.

The chain links TRBV25-1 to TRBJ2-5, with D uncertain. Germline V gene data show CDR1 as MGHDK and CDR2 as SYGVNS. The CDR3 spans 14 residues. Trimming pared 1 base from V and 5 bases from J, leaving 11 bases between. CDR3 coding DNA: TGTGCCAGCAGTGAATCACGAGGAAGGGAGACCCAGTACTTC. Residues: CASSESRGRETQYF.

The chain is built from TRBV19 and TRBJ2-6, with a tentative D call TRBD2 (6 bases). The germline V gene encodes CDR1 LNHDA and CDR2 SQIVND (reference sequence). The CDR3 extends over 16 amino acids. V shed 1 base and J shed 2 bases, with 9 bases lying between them. The CDR3 DNA is TGTGCCAGTAGTATAGTAGGCGGGGCTGGGGCCAACGTCCTGACTTTC. Translated: CASSIVGGAGANVLTF. Using reference TRBV19 and TRBJ2-6 for the parts outside the CDR3, the full variable domain is DGGITQSPKYLFRKEGQNVTLSCEQNLNHDAMYWYRQDPGQGLRLIYYSQIVNDFQKGDIAEGYSVSREKKESFPLTVTSAQKNPTAFYLCASSIVGGAGANVLTFGAGSRLTVL.

The chain combines TRBV25-1 with TRBJ2-7; 7 nucleotides agree with TRBD1. The junction had 10 bases not matched to a gene; V was cut back by 3 bases and J by 5 bases. This CDR3 has 15 residues. Germline values: CDR1 MGHDK, CDR2 SYGVNS. The CDR3 loop is CASSERAGGGDEQYF. The CDR3 coding sequence is TGTGCCAGCAGTGAGCGGGCAGGGGGTGGCGACGAGCAGTACTTC.

Only one count was recorded for this clone. The V gene is TRBV21-1, the J gene TRBJ2-3; the table's D call of TRBD2 was not tested on the DNA. TRBV21-1 is labeled a pseudogene. This CDR3 spans 14 amino acids. CDR3 amino acids: CASSKESVTDTQYF. The CDR3 DNA follows: TGTGCCAGCAGCAAAGAATCGGTCACAGATACGCAGTATTTT.

This rearrangement joins TRBV18 to TRBJ2-3; TRBD2 aligns across 13 bases. The CDR3 contains 16 residues. Germline V CDR1 and CDR2: KGHSH, LQKENI. Trimming removed 5 bases from V and 2 bases from J; junction bases left unmatched: 4. The CDR3 DNA sequence: TGTGCCAGCTCAATAGGACTAGCGGGAGTCACAGATACGCAGTATTTT. Translating it yields CASSIGLAGVTDTQYF.

The table lists this clone with a few counts. V is TRBV10-3 and J is TRBJ2-7, with D tentatively TRBD1 (5 bases). The CDR3 runs 14 residues. Germline CDR1 is ENHRY and CDR2 is SYGVKD. With 2 bases removed from V and 5 bases from J, the gap between germline ends came to 13 bases. The CDR3 sequence: CAISEGAPGNEQYF. The CDR3, as DNA: TGTGCCATCAGTGAGGGTGCTCCAGGGAACGAGCAGTACTTC.

The chain recombines TRBV2 with TRBJ1-2; tentative D call: TRBD1 (5 bases). Trimming pared 3 bases from V and 4 bases from J, leaving 9 bases between. The CDR3 spans 13 residues. From germline, CDR1 is SNHLY and CDR2 FYNNEI. In DNA form, the CDR3 reads TGTGCCAGCAGTGATCGGGGGGGCTATGGCTACACCTTC. As protein: CASSDRGGYGYTF.

The chain has TRBV7-9 and TRBJ2-1; D ambiguous. The length of the CDR3 is 15 residues. Looked up from germline, CDR1 is SEHNR and CDR2 is FQNEAQ (reference sequence). The ends were cut back, 5 bases at V and 2 bases at J, with 13 bases in the middle. The CDR3 is CASSPTSPPYNEQFF. CDR3 DNA sequence: TGTGCCAGCAGCCCGACTTCCCCCCCCTACAATGAGCAGTTCTTC.

V gene TRBV5-1 combines with J gene TRBJ1-6, with 8 bases identical to TRBD1. The CDR3 loop spans 15 amino acids. V dropped 3 bases and J dropped 9; count of bases not matched to a gene: 8. CDR1 and CDR2 (germline): SGHRS, YFSETQ. The DNA of the CDR3 is TGCGCCAGCAGCTCCCAGACAGGGGACGGTTCACCCCTCCACTTT. It encodes CASSSQTGDGSPLHF.

The chain couples TRBV5-1 to TRBJ2-1, with D possibly being TRBD2 (5 bases). Deletions cut 5 bases from V and 2 bases from J, with 14 bases between. Germline V gene sequence: CDR1 SGHRS, CDR2 YFSETQ. There are 15 residues in the CDR3. CDR3 bases: TGCGCCAGCAGTGAATCCCTCGGGACCTACAATGAGCAGTTCTTC. It is translated as CASSESLGTYNEQFF.

This chain uses TRBV10-3 with TRBJ2-7, with 8 nucleotides matching TRBD2. Germline lookup yields CDR1 ENHRY and CDR2 SYGVKD. V trimming: 3 bases; J trimming: 2 bases; junction bases outside the gene matches: 9. The CDR3 totals 16 residues. The CDR3 is CAISDGGSGTPYEQYF. The CDR3 nucleotides read TGTGCCATCAGTGACGGGGGTAGCGGGACCCCCTACGAGCAGTACTTC.

The V gene is TRBV5-1, the J gene TRBJ2-7; 7 bases fit TRBD1. V dropped 2 bases and J dropped 6; count of bases not matched to a gene: 8. CDR1 and CDR2 from the germline V gene are SGHRS and YFSETQ. The CDR3 is made up of 14 amino acids. The CDR3, as DNA: TGCGCCAGCAGCTTACGACAGGGAATAGGCGAGCAGTACTTC. Protein: CASSLRQGIGEQYF. Full variable domain (missing parts from reference TRBV5-1 and TRBJ2-7): KAGVTQTPRYLIKTRGQQVTLSCSPISGHRSVSWYQQTPGQGLQFLFEYFSETQRNKGNFPGRFSGRQFSNSRSEMNVSTLELGDSALYLCASSLRQGIGEQYFGPGTRLTVT.

V is TRBV5-1 and J is TRBJ2-1, with 9 bases lining up with TRBD1. Per germline, CDR1 SGHRS and CDR2 YFSETQ. The CDR3 spans 19 residues. J was trimmed by 0 bases and V by 1 base; bases with no gene match: 11. The CDR3 is CASSLLDRGGRGSYNEQFF. The CDR3 DNA follows: TGCGCCAGCAGCTTGCTGGACAGGGGTGGTAGGGGCTCCTACAATGAGCAGTTCTTC.